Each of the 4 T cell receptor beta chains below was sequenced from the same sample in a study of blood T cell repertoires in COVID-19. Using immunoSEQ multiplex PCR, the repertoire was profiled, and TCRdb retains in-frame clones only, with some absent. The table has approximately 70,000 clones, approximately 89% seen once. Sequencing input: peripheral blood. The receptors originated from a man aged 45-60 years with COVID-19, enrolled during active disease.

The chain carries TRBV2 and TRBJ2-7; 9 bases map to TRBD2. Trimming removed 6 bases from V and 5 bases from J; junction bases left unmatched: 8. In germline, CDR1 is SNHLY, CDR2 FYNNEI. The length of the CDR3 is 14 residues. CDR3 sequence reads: CASSPGLAHHEQYF. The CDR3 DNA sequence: TGTGCCAGCAGCCCGGGACTAGCCCATCACGAGCAGTACTTC.

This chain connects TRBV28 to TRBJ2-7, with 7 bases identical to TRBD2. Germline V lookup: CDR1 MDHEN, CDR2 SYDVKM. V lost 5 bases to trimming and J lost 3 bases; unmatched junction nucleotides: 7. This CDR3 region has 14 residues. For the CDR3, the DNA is TGTGCCAGCAGTCCGCTAGCGGACCGCTACGAGCAGTACTTC. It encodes CASSPLADRYEQYF.

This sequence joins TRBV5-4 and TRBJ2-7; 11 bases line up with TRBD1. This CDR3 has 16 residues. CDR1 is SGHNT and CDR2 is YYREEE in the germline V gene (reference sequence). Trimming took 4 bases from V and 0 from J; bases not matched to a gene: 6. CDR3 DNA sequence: TGTGCCAGCAGCGTTGTCGGGACAGGGGGCTCCTACGAGCAGTACGTC. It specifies CASSVVGTGGSYEQYV.

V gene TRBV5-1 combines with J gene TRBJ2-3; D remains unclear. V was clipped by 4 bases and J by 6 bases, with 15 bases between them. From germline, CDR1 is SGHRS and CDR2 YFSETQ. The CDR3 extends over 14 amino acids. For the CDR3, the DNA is TGCGCCAGCAGCCGAACAAGAGGCTGGGATACGCAGTATTTT. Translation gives CASSRTRGWDTQYF.